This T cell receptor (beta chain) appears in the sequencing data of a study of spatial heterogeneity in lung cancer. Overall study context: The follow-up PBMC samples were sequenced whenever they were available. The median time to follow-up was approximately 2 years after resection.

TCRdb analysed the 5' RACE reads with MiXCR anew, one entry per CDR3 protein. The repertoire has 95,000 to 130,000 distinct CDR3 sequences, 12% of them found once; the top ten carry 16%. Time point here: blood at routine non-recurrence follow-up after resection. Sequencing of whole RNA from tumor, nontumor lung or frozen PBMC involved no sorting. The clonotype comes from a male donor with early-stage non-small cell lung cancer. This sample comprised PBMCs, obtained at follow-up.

CDR3 sequence (DNA): TGCGCCAGCAGCCACACGGGTAGAGGGACGAGCTCCTACAATGAGCAGTTCTTC. Protein product: CASSHTGRGTSSYNEQFF. The J gene is TRBJ2-1, the V gene TRBV4-1; the D call may be TRBD1 or TRBD2 (5 bases each). The V gene's germline CDR1 is MGHRA and CDR2 YSYEKL. Between the trimmed V and J ends, which lost 3 bases and 0 bases, there was a span of 18 bases. The CDR3 totals 18 residues.